The present T cell receptor (beta chain) was sequenced within a study of blood T cell repertoires in COVID-19. CDR1 and CDR2 (germline): SGHTA, FQGNSA. V was trimmed by 2 bases and J by 0 bases, leaving 20 bases between them. The CDR3 contains 18 residues. Profiling relied on immunoSEQ multiplex PCR, and the TCRdb table lists in-frame clones only, not all of them. This table has about 330,000 clones, 86% appearing once. The source material was peripheral blood. This clonotype originated in a woman aged 50 to 60 with acute or convalescent COVID-19. J is TRBJ2-7 and V is TRBV7-2, with D tentatively TRBD1 (6 bases). The CDR3 sequence is CASSLREPDGTSSYEQYF. CDR3 bases: TGTGCCAGCAGCTTAAGGGAGCCTGACGGGACATCCTCCTACGAGCAGTACTTC.